The 23 T cell receptor beta chains below come from one sample, sequenced in a study of post-analysis software for immune sequencing data. Notes on the study in general: Among five TRBV segments more frequent in patients than controls were TRBV5-6, TRBV5-1 and TRBV20-1.

Sequencing libraries made from TCR beta cDNA carried unique molecular identifiers. TCRdb re-called the PCR reads through MiXCR, storing one row per CDR3 protein. The sample shows 750,000 to 950,000 distinct CDR3 sequences, about 50% of them seen only once. These TCRs are of unknown antigen specificity. The sequenced sample was blood. The receptors come from a girl aged 10-17 years with multiple sclerosis.

The rearrangement links TRBV12-5 to TRBJ2-1, with D unresolved. This CDR3 is built from 11 residues. Trimming pared 5 bases from V and 7 bases from J, leaving 6 bases between. Germline CDR1 is LGHNT and CDR2 is FRNRAP. In DNA, the CDR3 is TGTGCTAGTGGTCCCAGGAATGAGCAGTTCTTC. Encoded protein: CASGPRNEQFF.

J is TRBJ2-3 and V is TRBV2, with D tentatively TRBD2 (5 bases). V lost 4 bases and J 2 bases, leaving 13 bases between the germline ends. The germline V gene encodes CDR1 SNHLY and CDR2 FYNNEI. This CDR3 comprises 15 residues. The CDR3 here is CASSGAVAHTDTQYF. The CDR3 region has the DNA TGTGCCAGCAGTGGAGCGGTGGCGCACACAGATACGCAGTATTTT.

The chain recombines TRBV3-1 with TRBJ2-1; 7 nucleotides line up with TRBD2. CDR1 is LGHDT, CDR2 YNNKEL, per germline (reference sequence). There are 13 residues in the CDR3. J was trimmed by 15 bases and V by 0 bases; bases with no gene match: 8. The CDR3 region has the DNA TGTGCCAGCAGCCAAGATGCCTGGGGACTATCGTTCTTC. Translating it yields CASSQDAWGLSFF.

The V gene is TRBV29-1, the J gene TRBJ2-7; possibly TRBD1 or TRBD2 for D (5 bases each). The CDR3 length is 13 residues. Germline V gene sequence: CDR1 SQVTM, CDR2 ANQGSEA. Between the trimmed V and J ends, which lost 0 bases and 0 bases, there was a span of 6 bases. CDR3 nucleotides: TGCAGCGTTGAAGAGGGGACCTCCTACGAGCAGTACTTC. It codes for CSVEEGTSYEQYF.

This clonotype was counted between two and nine times. The V and J genes are TRBV29-1 and TRBJ2-7; perhaps TRBD1 as D (6 bases). The germline V and J ends were trimmed by 6 bases and 6 bases, with 15 bases remaining between them. CDR1 and CDR2 from the germline V gene are SQVTM and ANQGSEA. The CDR3 is 12 residues long. The CDR3 nucleotides are TGCAGCGTCCTGGACAGTTATCCCGAGCAGTACTTC. Amino acid sequence: CSVLDSYPEQYF.

This clonotype was counted only a few times. The genes are TRBV13 and TRBJ2-7, with 7 bases matching TRBD1. The J segment lost 0 bases and the V segment lost 5 bases, leaving 7 bases of the junction unmatched. This CDR3 region has 15 residues. Germline loops: CDR1 PRHDT, CDR2 FYEKMQ (reference sequence). The DNA for the CDR3 is TGTGCCAGCAGCACAGGGGCCTCTAACTCCTACGAGCAGTACTTC. It is translated as CASSTGASNSYEQYF.

The chain has TRBV7-9 and TRBJ2-7; a possible D gene is TRBD2 (6 bases). V shed 11 bases and J shed 2 bases, with 16 bases lying between them. Germline V CDR1 and CDR2: SEHNR, FQNEAQ (reference sequence). This CDR3 spans 13 amino acids. DNA for the CDR3: TGTGCCGGCGTCCCCCGGGGGACCTACGAGCAGTACTTC. Translation: CAGVPRGTYEQYF.

This clonotype appeared once. The chain combines TRBV29-1 with TRBJ1-1; D unresolved. Trimming removed 4 bases from V and 1 base from J, with 13 bases in between. The CDR3 is made up of 14 amino acids. Looked up from germline, CDR1 is SQVTM and CDR2 is ANQGSEA. CDR3 DNA sequence: TGCAGCGTTGGGCTTTTATCTCCGAACACTGAAGCTTTCTTT. It codes for CSVGLLSPNTEAFF.

This clonotype was found many times. V and J are TRBV29-1 and TRBJ2-7; no definite D call. Germline lookup yields CDR1 SQVTM and CDR2 ANQGSEA. The CDR3 runs 10 residues. Trimming took off 4 bases at V and 3 bases at J, with 4 bases between the two ends. This chain's CDR3 is CSVGGYEQYF. The CDR3 DNA reads as TGCAGCGTTGGGGGCTACGAGCAGTACTTC.

V and J are TRBV9 and TRBJ2-7, with D hard to call. CDR1 is SGDLS and CDR2 is YYNGEE in the germline V gene. This CDR3 region has 15 residues. The V and J ends lost 0 bases and 0 bases respectively, with 10 bases between them. CDR3 protein: CASSVGAVGSYEQYF. In DNA, the CDR3 is TGTGCCAGCAGCGTAGGGGCTGTCGGCTCCTACGAGCAGTACTTC.

The table lists this clonotype with a few counts. This chain uses TRBV6-1 with TRBJ2-1, with TRBD1 as a possible D gene (5 bases). Per the germline V gene, CDR1 is MNHNS and CDR2 is SASEGT. The CDR3 spans 14 residues. Between the trimmed V and J ends, which lost 8 bases and 3 bases, there was a span of 14 bases. Here the CDR3 reads CASEVGRDYNEQFF. The CDR3 DNA is TGTGCCAGCGAGGTCGGCAGGGACTACAATGAGCAGTTCTTC.

This clonotype was counted only a few times. The gene calls are TRBV6-5 and TRBJ2-1; TRBD2 aligns across 7 bases. CDR3 length: 12 amino acids. Germline CDR1 MNHEY, CDR2 SVGAGI. The V gene end was trimmed by 3 bases and the J gene end by 7 bases; junction bases not matched to a gene: 0. The CDR3 DNA sequence: TGTGCCAGCAGTTATAGCGGGAATGAGCAGTTCTTC. Translating it yields CASSYSGNEQFF.

J is TRBJ2-1 and V is TRBV12-3 or TRBV12-4; possible D gene TRBD2, 7 bases. Trimming took 4 bases from V and 9 from J, leaving 22 bases between them. There are 16 residues in the CDR3. CDR3 nucleotides: TGTGCCAGCAGTTCCCCCCGGGGGTGGGGGGGCGGTGAGCAGTTCTTC. This encodes CASSSPRGWGGGEQFF.

In this sample, this clonotype turned up a few times. The chain combines TRBV7-2 with TRBJ1-1; a possible D gene is TRBD1 (5 bases). The V and J ends lost 5 bases and 5 bases respectively, with 12 bases between them. CDR3 length equals 13 residues. CDR1 and CDR2 (germline): SGHTA, FQGNSA. CDR3 DNA sequence: TGTGCCAGCAGCCCCAACGGGGCGACTGAAGCTTTCTTT. The encoded protein is CASSPNGATEAFF.

The genes are TRBV18 and TRBJ1-1, with TRBD1 matching over 11 bases. Trimming took 0 bases from V and 4 from J; bases not matched to a gene: 1. Germline-derived CDR1 and CDR2 are KGHSH and LQKENI. The CDR3 contains 15 residues. CDR3: CASSPPGTGGTEAFF. For the CDR3, the DNA is TGTGCCAGCTCACCACCCGGGACAGGGGGCACTGAAGCTTTCTTT.

This chain joins TRBV7-9 and TRBJ2-7, with D possibly being TRBD1 or TRBD2 (6 bases each). V was trimmed by 5 bases and J by 9 bases, leaving 17 bases between them. This CDR3 contains 13 residues. Per germline, CDR1 SEHNR and CDR2 FQNEAQ (reference sequence). CDR3 residues: CASSPPGADGQYF. The CDR3 region has the DNA TGTGCCAGCAGCCCCCCGGGGGCCGATGGGCAGTACTTC.

The chain uses TRBV28 and TRBJ2-5, with D hard to call. The assigned J gene may be wrong: the sequence end matches TRBJ2-4 better. CDR3 length: 16 residues. The germline V gene encodes CDR1 MDHEN and CDR2 SYDVKM. The CDR3: CASSFLGLLAKNIQYF. The CDR3 nucleotides read TGTGCCAGCAGTTTCTTGGGATTGCTAGCCAAAAACATTCAGTACTTC.

This rearrangement joins TRBV12-3 or TRBV12-4 to TRBJ2-7; the D gene is possibly TRBD1 (7 bases). V was shortened by 5 bases and J by 3 bases, with 14 bases between the two germline ends. CDR3 length: 14 amino acids. The CDR3 coding sequence is TGTGCCAGCAGTCGGGAGACAGGGTACTACGAGCAGTACTTC. This encodes CASSRETGYYEQYF.

The chain couples TRBV15 to TRBJ2-1; a possible D gene is TRBD2 (5 bases). The germline V gene has CDR1 LNHNV and CDR2 YYDKDF (reference sequence). The ends were cut back, 0 bases at V and 9 bases at J, with 12 bases in the middle. The CDR3 contains 14 residues. The CDR3 is CATSRDYRGSEQFF. In DNA form, the CDR3 reads TGTGCCACCAGCAGAGATTATCGGGGAAGTGAGCAGTTCTTC.

A single count supports this clonotype. V and J are TRBV7-2 and TRBJ2-1; 9 positions match TRBD2. The V gene's germline CDR1 is SGHTA and CDR2 FQGNSA. V shed 2 bases, J shed 11 bases, and the junction held 19 bases outside the gene matches. The CDR3 is 18 amino acids. DNA of the CDR3: TGTGCCAGCAGCTTATCTCCCCCTGGAGCGGGGGGCGGGGTGAAGCAGTTCTTC. Translated, it gives CASSLSPPGAGGGVKQFF.

The chain combines TRBV20-1 with TRBJ2-5, with TRBD2 matching 7 bases. V gave up 4 bases and J gave up 2 bases; unmatched junction bases: 7. The CDR3 covers 14 residues. Germline CDR1 reads DFQATT; CDR2 reads SNEGSKA (reference sequence). CDR3 nucleotide sequence: TGCAGTGCTATCTGGCTAGCGGATCAAGAGACCCAGTACTTC. Its protein is CSAIWLADQETQYF.

The V gene is TRBV20-1, the J gene TRBJ1-1; no firm D call. Trimming left V 2 bases short and J 7 bases short, with 17 bases between. The germline CDR1 and CDR2 sequences are DFQATT and SNEGSKA (reference sequence). This CDR3 comprises 14 residues. As DNA, the CDR3 is TGCAGTGCTAGATTTGCTGGTGGTAAGGGTGAAGCTTTCTTT. Translating it yields CSARFAGGKGEAFF.

The gene calls are TRBV20-1 and TRBJ2-3; 10 bases map to TRBD2. The CDR3 is 16 residues long. Germline CDR1 and CDR2: DFQATT and SNEGSKA (reference sequence). The V and J ends lost 0 bases and 4 bases, in that order; junction bases with no gene match: 7. DNA of the CDR3: TGCAGTGCTAGAGATGAGCGGGGGGGCCTCGCAGATACGCAGTATTTT. Protein product: CSARDERGGLADTQYF.